Following are 29 T cell receptor beta chains from one sample sequenced in a study of blood T cell repertoires in COVID-19. Libraries were prepared by immunoSEQ multiplex PCR; TCRdb keeps only in-frame clonotypes and omits some of them. The data hold 25,000 to 35,000 clones, with over 70% observed a single time. The specimen was peripheral blood. These receptors all stem from a man between 65 and 85 years old with active COVID-19.

This clone was observed a handful of times. Here the CDR3 DNA reads TGTGCCAGCAACTATCGACAGGACGGCAATCAGCCCCAGCATTTT. Protein product: CASNYRQDGNQPQHF. The chain combines TRBV6-6 with TRBJ1-5; D might be TRBD1 (6 bases). V was clipped by 7 bases and J by 2 bases, with 15 bases between them. Looked up from germline, CDR1 is MNHNY and CDR2 is SVGAGI (reference sequence). CDR3 length: 15 residues.

The chain combines TRBV29-1 with TRBJ1-1, with D possibly matching TRBD1 (5 bases). The V and J ends lost 3 bases and 5 bases respectively, with 16 bases between them. The CDR3 covers 14 residues. CDR1 is SQVTM, CDR2 ANQGSEA, per germline. CDR3 protein: CSVDGGALWTEAFF. The CDR3 nucleotides read TGCAGCGTTGACGGCGGGGCCCTGTGGACTGAAGCTTTCTTT. Full variable domain (missing parts from reference TRBV29-1 and TRBJ1-1): SAVISQKPSRDICQRGTSLTIQCQVDSQVTMMFWYRQQPGQSLTLIATANQGSEATYESGFVIDKFPISRPNLTFSTLTVSNMSPEDSSIYLCSVDGGALWTEAFFGQGTRLTVV.

V is TRBV12-3 or TRBV12-4 and J is TRBJ2-7; TRBD2 aligns across 7 bases. CDR3 length: 13 amino acids. Losses at the gene ends were 4 bases for V and 6 bases for J; bases not matched to a gene: 6. CDR3 in DNA: TGTGCCAGCAGTTCAGCGGGGACTGGCGAGCAGTACTTC. Translation: CASSSAGTGEQYF.

This clone has just one count. The chain couples TRBV10-3 to TRBJ2-3, with 9 bases aligning to TRBD2. CDR1 and CDR2 from the germline V gene are ENHRY and SYGVKD. This CDR3 spans 18 amino acids. Trimming took 0 bases from V and 0 from J; bases not matched to a gene: 7. CDR3 loop: CAISESGTSGRSTDTQYF. CDR3 nucleotide sequence: TGTGCCATCAGTGAGTCGGGAACTAGCGGGCGTAGCACAGATACGCAGTATTTT.

The chain has TRBV5-4 and TRBJ2-3, with 7 bases identical to TRBD2. Germline V gene data show CDR1 as SGHNT and CDR2 as YYREEE (reference sequence). The CDR3 has 17 residues. V lost 0 bases and J lost 0; bases outside the gene matches: 7. The CDR3 bases are TGTGCCAGCAGCTTGGGGTCTAGCGGTGCTAGCACAGATACGCAGTATTTT. Its protein product is CASSLGSSGASTDTQYF.

The V and J genes are TRBV9 and TRBJ2-3, with 7 bases lining up with TRBD1. Germline values: CDR1 SGDLS, CDR2 YYNGEE. This CDR3 is 14 amino acids long. V was pared by 3 bases and J by 2 bases, with 3 bases of the junction left unmatched. The CDR3 nucleotides are TGTGCCAGCAGCGACGGACAGGCCACAGATACGCAGTATTTT. As protein: CASSDGQATDTQYF. Full variable domain (outside the CDR3, taken from reference TRBV9 and TRBJ2-3): DSGVTQTPKHLITATGQRVTLRCSPRSGDLSVYWYQQSLDQGLQFLIQYYNGEERAKGNILERFSAQQFPDLHSELNLSSLELGDSALYFCASSDGQATDTQYFGPGTRLTVL.

The chain carries TRBV13 and TRBJ2-3, with D uncertain. Germline CDR1 and CDR2: PRHDT and FYEKMQ (reference sequence). The CDR3 is made up of 15 amino acids. With 0 bases removed from V and 3 bases from J, the gap between germline ends came to 10 bases. CDR3 bases: TGTGCCAGCAGCTTAGGCTGGGCATATACAGATACGCAGTATTTT. Its translation is CASSLGWAYTDTQYF.

This chain links TRBV18 with TRBJ2-3; possibly TRBD2 for D (6 bases). This CDR3 spans 16 amino acids. V was trimmed by 3 bases and J by 0 bases, leaving 13 bases between them. Germline V gene data show CDR1 as KGHSH and CDR2 as LQKENI. CDR3 nucleotide sequence: TGTGCCAGCTCACCGGGAGGATATCCTAGCACAGATACGCAGTATTTT. It translates to CASSPGGYPSTDTQYF.

This chain links TRBV6-2 or TRBV6-3 with TRBJ2-1; TRBD1 matches at 11 bases. V shed 5 bases and J 7 bases; nucleotides not matched to a gene: 7. Germline assignment: CDR1 MNHEY and CDR2 SVGEGT. The CDR3 has 15 residues. The CDR3 protein is CASSLPGQGANEQFF. CDR3 in DNA: TGTGCCAGCAGTCTACCTGGACAGGGGGCTAATGAGCAGTTCTTC.

This chain uses TRBV5-5 with TRBJ2-1, with 7 bases matching TRBD1. CDR1 is SGHKS and CDR2 is YYEKEE in the germline V gene (reference sequence). The CDR3 is 14 residues long. The junction had 3 bases not matched to a gene; V was cut back by 2 bases and J by 4 bases. For the CDR3, the DNA is TGTGCCAGCAGCTTAAACAGGGGATACAATGAGCAGTTCTTC. Translating it yields CASSLNRGYNEQFF.

This chain joins TRBV7-3 and TRBJ2-7; TRBD2 aligns across 7 bases. CDR1 SGHTA and CDR2 FQGTGA come from the germline V gene. There are 13 residues in the CDR3. The V gene end was trimmed by 1 base and the J gene end by 5 bases; junction bases not matched to a gene: 2. The CDR3 is CASSLKRGHEQYF. The CDR3 coding sequence is TGTGCCAGCAGCTTAAAGCGGGGCCACGAGCAGTACTTC.

The gene calls are TRBV7-2 and TRBJ2-3; TRBD1 is a possible D gene (7 bases). CDR3 length: 13 amino acids. Trimming cost V 4 bases and J 12 bases, with 17 bases left between them. Germline V gives CDR1 SGHTA, CDR2 FQGNSA. DNA of the CDR3: TGTGCCAGCAGCTCCAGGGGGACTCTTCCTCAGTATTTT. Protein sequence: CASSSRGTLPQYF.

The CDR3 coding sequence is TGTGCCAGCAGTCGACTAGCGGGGACGGGGAACATTCAGTACTTC. Its protein product is CASSRLAGTGNIQYF. This chain uses TRBV28 with TRBJ2-4, with 11 bases that match TRBD2. CDR1 and CDR2 (germline): MDHEN, SYDVKM. V shed 5 bases and J 7 bases; nucleotides not matched to a gene: 7. The CDR3 loop spans 15 amino acids.

V and J are TRBV19 and TRBJ1-6; a possible D gene is TRBD1 (6 bases). V was shortened by 6 bases and J by 9 bases, with 18 bases between the two germline ends. CDR3 length: 15 amino acids. CDR1 LNHDA and CDR2 SQIVND come from the germline V gene (reference sequence). CDR3 amino acids: CASSPQGSGSSPLHF. The CDR3 coding sequence is TGTGCCAGTAGCCCACAGGGAAGCGGTAGTTCACCCCTCCACTTT.

The chain has TRBV12-5 and TRBJ1-6, with D perhaps matching TRBD1 (6 bases). Trimming took off 2 bases at V and 4 bases at J, with 9 bases between the two ends. The CDR3 length is 15 residues. Germline-derived CDR1 and CDR2 are LGHNT and FRNRAP. This CDR3 is CASGLRQAYNSPLHF. The CDR3 DNA sequence: TGTGCTAGTGGTTTGCGACAGGCTTATAATTCACCCCTCCACTTT.

The chain combines TRBV3-1 (or the pseudogene TRBV3-2) with TRBJ1-2; no firm D call. Trimming removed 4 bases from V and 3 bases from J, with 15 bases in between. This CDR3 is 15 amino acids long. CDR1 is LGHDT, CDR2 YNNKEL, per germline (reference sequence). The CDR3 DNA reads TGTGCCAGCAGCCCCATATCAGGTTCATACTATGGCTACACCTTC. Its protein product is CASSPISGSYYGYTF.

This chain links TRBV11-2 with TRBJ1-4, with 7 bases lining up with TRBD1. Trimming removed 5 bases from V and 8 bases from J; junction bases left unmatched: 8. Per germline, CDR1 SGHAT and CDR2 FQNNGV. The CDR3 is 14 residues long. The CDR3 DNA follows: TGTGCCAGCAGCCCCCCGGGACAGAGAGAAAAACTGTTTTTT. The encoded protein is CASSPPGQREKLFF.

The sample holds a few counts of this clone. The V and J genes are TRBV2 and TRBJ2-7; D perhaps matches TRBD1 (7 bases). CDR1 is SNHLY, CDR2 FYNNEI, per germline. The CDR3 runs 15 residues. V gave up 1 base and J gave up 6 bases, with 16 bases separating them. CDR3 in amino acids: CASSEEGGGGFEQYF. The CDR3 DNA reads as TGTGCCAGCAGTGAAGAAGGTGGAGGGGGCTTCGAGCAGTACTTC.

The chain joins TRBV5-1 to TRBJ2-7, with TRBD1 identical over 7 bases. Trimming took 4 bases from V and 5 from J; bases not matched to a gene: 6. Germline V CDR1 and CDR2: SGHRS, YFSETQ. The CDR3 length is 13 residues. The CDR3 bases are TGCGCCAGCAGCCCGACAGGGTCGGACGAGCAGTACTTC. It specifies CASSPTGSDEQYF.

The chain couples TRBV5-4 to TRBJ2-1; TRBD1 aligns across 11 bases. V shed 5 bases, J shed 2 bases, and the junction held 3 bases outside the gene matches. The CDR3 has 15 amino acids. Germline lookup yields CDR1 SGHNT and CDR2 YYREEE (reference sequence). CDR3 sequence (DNA): TGTGCCAGCAGACCGGGACAGGGGGCCTACAATGAGCAGTTCTTC. Translating it yields CASRPGQGAYNEQFF. The full variable domain, with the rest looked up from reference TRBV5-4 and TRBJ2-1, is ETGVTQSPTHLIKTRGQQVTLRCSSQSGHNTVSWYQQALGQGPQFIFQYYREEENGRGNFPPRFSGLQFPNYSSELNVNALELDDSALYLCASRPGQGAYNEQFFGPGTRLTVL.

This clone showed up just a few times. This chain links TRBV7-5 with TRBJ1-5. TRBV7-5 is an annotated pseudogene. This CDR3 is 16 amino acids long. This CDR3 reads CVRSPRARLGIQPQHF. The CDR3 DNA reads TGTGTCAGAAGCCCGAGGGCCAGGTTGGGCATTCAGCCCCAGCATTTT.

This chain joins TRBV6-6 and TRBJ1-1; D not certain. The germline V and J ends were trimmed by 2 bases and 1 base, with 8 bases remaining between them. Germline V gene sequence: CDR1 MNHNY, CDR2 SVGAGI (reference sequence). This CDR3 is 14 amino acids long. DNA for the CDR3: TGTGCCAGCAGTTACCGGCAGCGGAACACTGAAGCTTTCTTT. Amino acids: CASSYRQRNTEAFF.

The rearrangement uses TRBV15 and TRBJ1-2, with a possible D match to TRBD1 (5 bases). Trimming left V 5 bases short and J 8 bases short, with 21 bases between. Germline V gene data show CDR1 as LNHNV and CDR2 as YYDKDF (reference sequence). The CDR3 loop spans 15 amino acids. CDR3 DNA sequence: TGTGCCACCAGCGAGGAGTGGGGAAGGGGCTGGGGCTACACCTTC. Amino acids: CATSEEWGRGWGYTF. Together with reference TRBV15 and TRBJ1-2, the CDR3 gives the full variable domain: DAMVIQNPRYQVTQFGKPVTLSCSQTLNHNVMYWYQQKSSQAPKLLFHYYDKDFNNEADTPDNFQSRRPNTSFCFLDIRSPGLGDTAMYLCATSEEWGRGWGYTFGSGTRLTVV.

The chain joins TRBV4-3 to TRBJ1-2; a weak D match, TRBD1 (6 bases). The CDR3 runs 15 residues. CDR1 LGHNA and CDR2 YSLEER come from the germline V gene. V was shortened by 1 base and J by 2 bases, with 11 bases between the two germline ends. CDR3 amino acids: CASSQGLDRNYGYTF. The CDR3 bases are TGCGCCAGCAGCCAAGGACTGGACAGAAACTATGGCTACACCTTC.

The gene calls are TRBV4-1 and TRBJ1-6; TRBD1 is a possible D gene (5 bases). V gave up 1 base and J gave up 7 bases, with 8 bases separating them. Germline CDR1 MGHRA, CDR2 YSYEKL. This CDR3 contains 14 residues. The CDR3 here is CASSQGRGNSPLHF. The CDR3 DNA is TGCGCCAGCAGCCAAGGGAGGGGCAATTCACCCCTCCACTTT.

This clone has more than one count but fewer than ten. This chain links TRBV6-6 with TRBJ1-1; 7 positions match TRBD1. Looked up from germline, CDR1 is MNHNY and CDR2 is SVGAGI (reference sequence). The V gene end was trimmed by 8 bases and the J gene end by 4 bases; junction bases not matched to a gene: 7. The CDR3 has 13 residues. CDR3 protein: CASSTPGGTEAFF. The CDR3 nucleotides read TGTGCCAGCTCGACCCCAGGGGGCACTGAAGCTTTCTTT.

The chain carries TRBV18 and TRBJ2-5; no reliable D call. The V gene lost 2 bases and the J gene lost 6 bases, with 10 bases spanning the gap. This CDR3 comprises 13 residues. Germline assignment: CDR1 KGHSH and CDR2 LQKENI. CDR3 DNA sequence: TGTGCCAGCTCACCAGAGTGGCGGCAGACCCAGTACTTC. This encodes CASSPEWRQTQYF.

The chain has TRBV2 and TRBJ2-1, with 12 bases fitting TRBD2. CDR1 and CDR2 from the germline V gene are SNHLY and FYNNEI. After removal of 7 bases from V and 9 bases from J, the junction contained 4 bases not matched to a gene. The CDR3 is 13 amino acids. Written as DNA, the CDR3 is TGTGCCAGCACTAGCGGGGGGGCTGTTGAGCAGTTCTTC. Amino acid sequence: CASTSGGAVEQFF.

The chain joins TRBV4-3 to TRBJ1-2; no clear D. CDR3 length equals 15 residues. V lost 0 bases to trimming and J lost 7 bases, with 15 bases between them. Germline CDR1 reads LGHNA; CDR2 reads YSLEER. The CDR3 DNA sequence: TGCGCCAGCAGCCAAGATCAGACGGGGAGGGCTGGCTACACCTTC. Translated, it gives CASSQDQTGRAGYTF.